This T cell receptor (beta chain) derives from a study of T cells in women clearing cervical HPV infection. General study results and limits: Timing of associations relative to infection is unclear; T-cell subsets were not isolated.

The J segment lost 7 bases and the V segment lost 0 bases, leaving 2 bases of the junction unmatched. This CDR3 contains 13 residues. Germline CDR1 DFQATT, CDR2 SNEGSKA (reference sequence). As regards this clone: Its specificity is unknown. The read ends 3 residues shy of where the CDR3 ends; the end is completed using the germline J gene.

TCR beta CDR3 amplified by multiplex PCR from roughly 1,100 ng genomic DNA. Clones were read by immunoSEQ multiplex PCR, and TCRdb kept only the in-frame ones, dropping some. The record lists tens of thousands of clones, of which the ten most abundant hold less than 6%. The sequence was obtained from a woman between 18 and 75 years old with a cervical HPV16 infection that either progressed to CIN3+ or cleared (not recorded which). The sample was blood buffy coat. The chain couples TRBV20-1 to TRBJ1-2; 10 positions agree with TRBD1. This CDR3 is CSARDDRGLGYTF. CDR3 bases read: TGCAGTGCTAGAGATGACAGGGGGCTTGGC.